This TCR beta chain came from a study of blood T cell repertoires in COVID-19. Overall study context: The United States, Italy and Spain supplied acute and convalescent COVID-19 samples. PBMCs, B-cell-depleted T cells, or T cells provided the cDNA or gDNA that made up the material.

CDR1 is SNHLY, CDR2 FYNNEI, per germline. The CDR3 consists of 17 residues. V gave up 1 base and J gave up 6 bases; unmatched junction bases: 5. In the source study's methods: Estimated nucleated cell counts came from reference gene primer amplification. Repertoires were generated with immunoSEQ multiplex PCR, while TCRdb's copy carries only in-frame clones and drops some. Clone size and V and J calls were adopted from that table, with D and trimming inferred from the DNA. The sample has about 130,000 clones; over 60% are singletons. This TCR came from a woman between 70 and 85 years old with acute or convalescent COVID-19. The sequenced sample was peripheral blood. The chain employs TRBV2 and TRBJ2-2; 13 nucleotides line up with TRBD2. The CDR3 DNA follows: TGTGCCAGCAGTGAAGGAGGGACTAGCGGGAAAGCCGGGGAGCTGTTTTTT. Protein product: CASSEGGTSGKAGELFF.